Following are 2 T cell receptor beta chains from one sample sequenced in a study of PD-1 blockade in classical Hodgkin lymphoma. Only in-frame clones appear in the TCRdb table, and some are missing; sequencing was by immunoSEQ multiplex PCR. The table lists approximately 28,000 clones, approximately 80% of them singletons. As for time point: cycle 4 day 1 (C4D1), after 5 to 7 weeks of nivolumab. Brentuximab vedotin exposure varied, and every patient relapsed after autologous stem cell transplantation. Thawed PBMCs were the source of CD4+ T cells, purified by magnetic negative selection. This specimen was CD4+ T cells from blood, taken before the fourth cycle of nivolumab. These receptors all come from a human donor with classical Hodgkin lymphoma.

J is TRBJ1-4 and V is TRBV6-5; D unclear. Germline lookup yields CDR1 MNHEY and CDR2 SVGAGI. The V gene lost 6 bases and the J gene lost 6 bases, with 8 bases spanning the gap. CDR3 length equals 12 residues. CDR3 residues: CASSRTDEKLFF. The CDR3 region has the DNA TGTGCCAGCAGCCGTACCGATGAAAAACTGTTTTTT.

The J gene is TRBJ1-1, the V gene TRBV5-1; D is possibly TRBD1 (5 bases). Germline CDR1 and CDR2: SGHRS and YFSETQ. There are 18 residues in the CDR3. The V end was cut by 0 bases, the J end by 4 bases, with 22 bases between. The CDR3 DNA sequence: TGCGCCAGCAGCTTGGCCGTGGGGACGTTTGGGGGGGTCACTGAAGCTTTCTTT. Its protein product is CASSLAVGTFGGVTEAFF. The complete variable domain, with remaining parts taken from reference TRBV5-1 and TRBJ1-1, reads KAGVTQTPRYLIKTRGQQVTLSCSPISGHRSVSWYQQTPGQGLQFLFEYFSETQRNKGNFPGRFSGRQFSNSRSEMNVSTLELGDSALYLCASSLAVGTFGGVTEAFFGQGTRLTVV.